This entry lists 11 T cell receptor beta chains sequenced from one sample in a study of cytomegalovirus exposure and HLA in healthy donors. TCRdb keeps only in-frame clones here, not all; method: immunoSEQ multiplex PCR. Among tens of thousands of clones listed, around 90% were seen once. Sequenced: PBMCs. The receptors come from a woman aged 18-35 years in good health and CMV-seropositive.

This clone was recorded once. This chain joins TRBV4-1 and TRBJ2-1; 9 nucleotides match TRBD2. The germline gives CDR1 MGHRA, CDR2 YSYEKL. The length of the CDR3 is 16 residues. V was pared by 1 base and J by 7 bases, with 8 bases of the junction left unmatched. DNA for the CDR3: TGCGCCAGCAGCCAAGTTCGCGGGAGGGCCGGTAATGAGCAGTTCTTC. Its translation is CASSQVRGRAGNEQFF.

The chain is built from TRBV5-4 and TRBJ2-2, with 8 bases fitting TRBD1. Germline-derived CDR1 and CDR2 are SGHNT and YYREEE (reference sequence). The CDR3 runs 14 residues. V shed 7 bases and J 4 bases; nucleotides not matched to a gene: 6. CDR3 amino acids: CASFQQGGTGELFF. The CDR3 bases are TGTGCCAGCTTCCAACAGGGGGGCACCGGGGAGCTGTTTTTT.

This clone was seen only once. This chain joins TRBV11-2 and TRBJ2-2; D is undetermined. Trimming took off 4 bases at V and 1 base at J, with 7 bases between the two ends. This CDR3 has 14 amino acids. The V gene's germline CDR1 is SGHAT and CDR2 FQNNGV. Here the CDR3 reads CASSSAGNTGELFF. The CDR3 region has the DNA TGTGCCAGCAGCTCAGCAGGGAACACCGGGGAGCTGTTTTTT.

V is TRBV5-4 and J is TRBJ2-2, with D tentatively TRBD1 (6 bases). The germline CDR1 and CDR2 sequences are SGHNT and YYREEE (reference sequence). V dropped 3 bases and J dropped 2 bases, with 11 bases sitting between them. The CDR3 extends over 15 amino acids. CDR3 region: CASSSRDTNTGELFF. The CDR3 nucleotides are TGTGCCAGCAGCTCCCGGGACACTAACACCGGGGAGCTGTTTTTT.

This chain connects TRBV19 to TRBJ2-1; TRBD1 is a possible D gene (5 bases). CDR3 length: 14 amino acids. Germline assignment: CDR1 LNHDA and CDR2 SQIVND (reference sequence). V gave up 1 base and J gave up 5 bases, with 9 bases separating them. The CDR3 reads CASSIVGRDNEQFF. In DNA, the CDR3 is TGTGCCAGTAGTATAGTCGGCAGGGACAATGAGCAGTTCTTC. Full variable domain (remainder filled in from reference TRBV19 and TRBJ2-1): DGGITQSPKYLFRKEGQNVTLSCEQNLNHDAMYWYRQDPGQGLRLIYYSQIVNDFQKGDIAEGYSVSREKKESFPLTVTSAQKNPTAFYLCASSIVGRDNEQFFGPGTRLTVL.

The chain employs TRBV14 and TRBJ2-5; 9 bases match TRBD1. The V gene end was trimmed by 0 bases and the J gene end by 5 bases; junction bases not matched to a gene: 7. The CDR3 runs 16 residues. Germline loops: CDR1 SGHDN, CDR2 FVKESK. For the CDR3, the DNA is TGTGCCAGCAGCCAAGATTTCCGACAGGGGGAGGAGACCCAGTACTTC. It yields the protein CASSQDFRQGEETQYF. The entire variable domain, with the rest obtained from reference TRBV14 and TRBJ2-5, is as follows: EAGVTQFPSHSVIEKGQTVTLRCDPISGHDNLYWYRRVMGKEIKFLLHFVKESKQDESGMPNNRFLAERTGGTYSTLKVQPAELEDSGVYFCASSQDFRQGEETQYFGPGTRLLVL.

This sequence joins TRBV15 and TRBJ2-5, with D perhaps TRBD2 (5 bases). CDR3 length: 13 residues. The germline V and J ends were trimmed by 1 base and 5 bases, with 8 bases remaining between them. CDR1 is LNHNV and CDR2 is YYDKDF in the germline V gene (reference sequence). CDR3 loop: CATSRGRQETQYF. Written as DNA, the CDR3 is TGTGCCACCAGCAGAGGGAGGCAGGAGACCCAGTACTTC.

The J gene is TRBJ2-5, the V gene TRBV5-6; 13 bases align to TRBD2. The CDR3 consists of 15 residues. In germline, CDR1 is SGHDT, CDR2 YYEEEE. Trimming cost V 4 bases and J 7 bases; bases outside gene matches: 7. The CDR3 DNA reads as TGTGCCAGCAGCCAACTAGCGGGAGGGCGGGTGACCCAGTACTTC. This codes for CASSQLAGGRVTQYF.

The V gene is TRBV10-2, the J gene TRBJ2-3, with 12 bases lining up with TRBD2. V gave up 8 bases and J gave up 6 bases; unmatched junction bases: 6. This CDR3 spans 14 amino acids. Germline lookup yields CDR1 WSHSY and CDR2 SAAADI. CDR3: CASRLAGVGDTQYF. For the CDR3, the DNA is TGCGCCAGCCGACTAGCGGGAGTCGGTGATACGCAGTATTTT.

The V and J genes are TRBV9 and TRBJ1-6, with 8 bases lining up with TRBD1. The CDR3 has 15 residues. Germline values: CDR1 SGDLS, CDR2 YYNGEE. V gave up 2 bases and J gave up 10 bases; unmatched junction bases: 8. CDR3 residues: CASSVTQGAGSPLHF. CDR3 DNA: TGTGCCAGCAGCGTTACTCAGGGGGCTGGGTCACCCCTCCACTTT. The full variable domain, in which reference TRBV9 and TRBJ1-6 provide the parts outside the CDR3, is DSGVTQTPKHLITATGQRVTLRCSPRSGDLSVYWYQQSLDQGLQFLIQYYNGEERAKGNILERFSAQQFPDLHSELNLSSLELGDSALYFCASSVTQGAGSPLHFGNGTRLTVT.

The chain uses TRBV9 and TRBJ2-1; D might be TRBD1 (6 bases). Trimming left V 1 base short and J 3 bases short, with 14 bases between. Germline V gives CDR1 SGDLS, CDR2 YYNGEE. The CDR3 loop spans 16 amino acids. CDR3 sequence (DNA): TGTGCCAGCAGCGTACCCGAGGTGGGACACTACAATGAGCAGTTCTTC. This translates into CASSVPEVGHYNEQFF.